This TCR beta chain was captured by sequencing in a study of T cells in localized non-small cell lung cancer. General study findings and limits: The highest T cell clonality was in uninvolved adjacent lung, above tumor. Median about 56 top-100 tumor clones were shared with paired adjacent lung.

Assay used: immunoSEQ multiplex PCR; TCRdb lists only in-frame clones, some missing. The sample has about 2,000 clones; roughly a sixth are singletons. This clone is medium-sized within its sample. Its antigen remains unknown. The CDR3 covers 14 residues. Trimming removed 6 bases at V and 0 bases at J, with 10 bases between. The V gene's germline CDR1 is MNHGY and CDR2 SAAAGT. The chain recombines TRBV6-8 with TRBJ2-3; D unresolved. This specimen consisted of lung tumor tissue, obtained before any cancer treatment. The origin of this receptor is a female donor aged 60 or older with stage I squamous cell lung carcinoma. The CDR3 is CASSHDPSTDTQYF. As DNA, the CDR3 is TGTGCCAGCAGCCATGACCCTAGCACAGATACGCAGTATTTT.